The 23 T cell receptor beta chains below were found in one sample sequenced in a study of Ad26.COV2.S vaccination and SARS-CoV-2 variants. Specified treatment: approximately 18 received Ad26.COV2.S at low or high dose, single or two shots; 5 received placebo; per-sample allocation not given. Day 63 after the first vaccine or placebo injection was the time point for sampling. TCRdb's table, derived via immunoSEQ multiplex PCR, lists solely in-frame clones and lacks some. Of roughly 700,000 clones in the sample, more than 70% were seen once. Specimen: peripheral blood, collected in a trial of Ad26.COV2.S vaccine versus placebo. Receptor source: a person between 18 and 65 years old who received the Ad26.COV2.S COVID-19 vaccine or a placebo.

The V gene is TRBV11-2, the J gene TRBJ1-4, with 7 bases matching TRBD1. Looked up from germline, CDR1 is SGHAT and CDR2 is FQNNGV. This CDR3 is 16 amino acids long. With V trimmed by 4 bases and J by 7 bases, 12 bases remained unmatched. The chain's CDR3 is CASSSGTTGIGEKLFF. The DNA of the CDR3 is TGTGCCAGCAGCTCAGGAACGACAGGGATCGGTGAAAAACTGTTTTTT.

V gene TRBV2 combines with J gene TRBJ2-3, with 11 bases identical to TRBD2. Germline V CDR1 and CDR2: SNHLY, FYNNEI. V shed 8 bases, J shed 5 bases, and the junction held 9 bases outside the gene matches. The CDR3 is made up of 15 amino acids. The CDR3 sequence is CASGALAGGLDTQYF. Here the CDR3 DNA reads TGTGCCAGCGGGGCCCTAGCGGGGGGTCTAGATACGCAGTATTTT.

V is TRBV3-1 (or the pseudogene TRBV3-2) and J is TRBJ2-7, with 15 bases matching TRBD2. V gave up 4 bases and J gave up 7 bases; unmatched junction bases: 14. The CDR3 sequence is 18 residues long. Per germline, CDR1 LGHDT and CDR2 YNNKEL (reference sequence). The CDR3 sequence: CASSPRWTSGRAHREQYF. The CDR3 DNA is TGTGCCAGCAGCCCCCGTTGGACTAGCGGGAGGGCCCACAGGGAGCAGTACTTC.

V is TRBV7-9 and J is TRBJ2-7; the D is unclear. V lost 6 bases and J 0 bases, leaving 6 bases between the germline ends. Germline V CDR1 and CDR2: SEHNR, FQNEAQ (reference sequence). CDR3 length: 12 residues. The CDR3 region is CASSRPSYEQYF. The CDR3 coding sequence is TGTGCCAGCAGTCGCCCCTCCTACGAGCAGTACTTC.

The chain recombines TRBV14 with TRBJ2-1; D is uncertain. Trimming removed 0 bases from V and 8 bases from J, with 5 bases in between. CDR3 size: 12 residues. Germline V gene data show CDR1 as SGHDN and CDR2 as FVKESK. In DNA, the CDR3 is TGTGCCAGCAGCCAAGATTTGGATGAGCAGTTCTTC. It codes for CASSQDLDEQFF.

The gene calls are TRBV20-1 and TRBJ1-5; 10 nucleotides line up with TRBD1. V shed 3 bases, J shed 6 bases, and the junction held 5 bases outside the gene matches. The CDR3 runs to 14 residues. The V gene's germline CDR1 is DFQATT and CDR2 SNEGSKA (reference sequence). The CDR3 nucleotides are TGCAGTGCTAGTCGACAGGGGGCGGCTCAGCCCCAGCATTTT. The encoded protein is CSASRQGAAQPQHF.

The V and J genes are TRBV6-4 and TRBJ1-4; TRBD1 agrees at 8 bases. CDR3 length equals 15 residues. With V trimmed by 6 bases and J by 2 bases, 5 bases remained unmatched. Germline values: CDR1 MRHNA, CDR2 SNTAGT. The CDR3 DNA reads TGTGCCAGCAGACCTACAGGGGGGACTAATGAAAAACTGTTTTTT. Residues: CASRPTGGTNEKLFF.

The rearrangement joins TRBV25-1 to TRBJ1-3, with TRBD1 as a possible D gene (5 bases). CDR3 length equals 14 residues. Germline loops: CDR1 MGHDK, CDR2 SYGVNS. V shed 6 bases and J shed 1 base, with 10 bases lying between them. The CDR3 DNA reads as TGTGCCAGCAGCTGGCCAGGGTCTGGAAACACCATATATTTT. Its protein product is CASSWPGSGNTIYF.

The rearrangement joins TRBV6-5 to TRBJ1-2; the D gene is possibly TRBD1 (5 bases). This CDR3 is built from 13 residues. Germline lookup yields CDR1 MNHEY and CDR2 SVGAGI. The V and J ends lost 2 bases and 3 bases respectively, with 7 bases between them. The CDR3 loop is CASSYQGDYGYTF. For the CDR3, the DNA is TGTGCCAGCAGTTACCAGGGAGACTATGGCTACACCTTC.

The chain combines TRBV19 with TRBJ1-2; D might be TRBD1 (5 bases). Germline values: CDR1 LNHDA, CDR2 SQIVND (reference sequence). The CDR3 has 15 residues. The V end was cut by 5 bases, the J end by 2 bases, with 15 bases between. Here the CDR3 reads CASSPGTGLNYGYTF. DNA of the CDR3: TGTGCCAGTAGTCCCGGGACGGGCCTAAACTATGGCTACACCTTC.

A few counts support this clone. The chain combines TRBV30 with TRBJ2-7; 15 bases align to TRBD2. This CDR3 has 15 residues. J was trimmed by 9 bases and V by 1 base; bases with no gene match: 7. Germline-derived CDR1 and CDR2 are GTSNPN and SVGIG (reference sequence). As DNA, the CDR3 is TGTGCCTGGAGTGGCAAAGGACTAGCGGGAGGGCGGCAGTACTTC. Protein product: CAWSGKGLAGGRQYF.

The table lists this clone with a count of one. Other DNA sequences from this sample encode an identical CDR3 as well. The chain is built from TRBV18 and TRBJ2-1; D unresolved. The CDR3 runs to 12 residues. Trimming left V 3 bases short and J 3 bases short, with 3 bases between. The germline V gene encodes CDR1 KGHSH and CDR2 LQKENI. CDR3 protein: CASSPDYNEQFF. The CDR3 bases are TGTGCCAGCTCACCCGACTACAATGAGCAGTTCTTC.

V usage is TRBV7-9 and J usage is TRBJ1-5, with D hard to call. In germline, CDR1 is SEHNR, CDR2 FQNEAQ (reference sequence). V was clipped by 5 bases and J by 6 bases, with 11 bases between them. This CDR3 region has 13 residues. CDR3 residues: CASSREGGQPQHF. CDR3 bases: TGTGCCAGCAGCCGAGAGGGTGGTCAGCCCCAGCATTTT.

The J gene is TRBJ2-3, the V gene TRBV9, with unresolved D. Germline loops: CDR1 SGDLS, CDR2 YYNGEE. This CDR3 has 15 amino acids. V was clipped by 4 bases and J by 0 bases, with 12 bases between them. CDR3 sequence (DNA): TGTGCCAGCAGCCCTGGTCAAACTAGCACAGATACGCAGTATTTT. Its translation: CASSPGQTSTDTQYF.

This clone was counted between two and nine times. This CDR3 reads CATSDPDSNGELFF. Written as DNA, the CDR3 is TGTGCCACCAGTGACCCTGACAGCAACGGGGAGCTGTTTTTT. The rearrangement uses TRBV24-1 and TRBJ2-2; tentative D call: TRBD1 (5 bases). This CDR3 spans 14 amino acids. V was pared by 4 bases and J by 7 bases, with 12 bases between. In germline, CDR1 is KGHDR, CDR2 SFDVKD.

The chain recombines TRBV6-2 or TRBV6-3 with TRBJ1-2; D uncertain. CDR3 size: 15 residues. Germline lookup yields CDR1 MNHEY and CDR2 SVGEGT. Trimming took 5 bases from V and 5 from J, leaving 18 bases between them. The CDR3 region has the DNA TGTGCCAGCAGTCGGATCGTGGACGGATCGTATGGCTACACCTTC. Translated, it gives CASSRIVDGSYGYTF.

This sequence joins TRBV10-3 and TRBJ2-5, with 11 bases matching TRBD1. Looked up from germline, CDR1 is ENHRY and CDR2 is SYGVKD. This CDR3 spans 15 amino acids. V lost 3 bases to trimming and J lost 5 bases; unmatched junction nucleotides: 5. In DNA form, the CDR3 reads TGTGCCATCAGTGAAGGACAGGGGGCTTTGGAGACCCAGTACTTC. Protein product: CAISEGQGALETQYF.

This chain joins TRBV5-8 and TRBJ1-1; D call uncertain. Per the germline V gene, CDR1 is SGHTS and CDR2 is YDEGEE. The V end lost 1 base, the J end lost 1 base, and 5 bases lay between the germline ends. The CDR3 has 13 residues. The CDR3 nucleotides are TGTGCCAGCAGCTTGAGAGGGAACACTGAAGCTTTCTTT. Its protein is CASSLRGNTEAFF.

This clone was seen a single time. The gene calls are TRBV5-4 and TRBJ2-3; the D is unclear. The CDR3 length is 14 residues. Germline CDR1 SGHNT, CDR2 YYREEE (reference sequence). Deletions cut 3 bases from V and 4 bases from J, with 12 bases between. CDR3 protein: CASSWTDGSDTQYF. DNA of the CDR3: TGTGCCAGCAGCTGGACGGACGGGTCAGATACGCAGTATTTT. Using reference TRBV5-4 and TRBJ2-3 for the parts outside the CDR3, the full variable domain is ETGVTQSPTHLIKTRGQQVTLRCSSQSGHNTVSWYQQALGQGPQFIFQYYREEENGRGNFPPRFSGLQFPNYSSELNVNALELDDSALYLCASSWTDGSDTQYFGPGTRLTVL.

CDR3 sequence: CASSEYGDRGYGYTF. CDR3 sequence (DNA): TGTGCCAGCAGTGAATATGGGGACAGGGGCTATGGCTACACCTTC. The chain is built from TRBV25-1 and TRBJ1-2, with TRBD1 matching 10 bases. Germline CDR1 reads MGHDK; CDR2 reads SYGVNS. With 0 bases clipped from V and 4 bases from J, the junction kept 2 bases outside the gene matches. There are 15 residues in the CDR3.

This clone was seen only once. The genes are TRBV29-1 and TRBJ1-1, with no clear D. CDR3 size: 13 residues. Trimming cost V 5 bases and J 0 bases, with 10 bases left between them. Germline lookup yields CDR1 SQVTM and CDR2 ANQGSEA. CDR3 sequence (DNA): TGCAGCGTTCGTAGGAACATGAACACTGAAGCTTTCTTT. As protein: CSVRRNMNTEAFF.

The rearrangement uses TRBV13 and TRBJ2-7; either TRBD1 or TRBD2 may fit D (5 bases each). CDR3 length: 13 amino acids. Germline lookup yields CDR1 PRHDT and CDR2 FYEKMQ (reference sequence). Trimming shortened V by 8 bases and J by 1 base, and 12 bases separated the two germline ends. The CDR3: CASLRDGSYEQYF. CDR3 DNA: TGTGCCAGCCTCCGGGACGGTTCCTACGAGCAGTACTTC.

The chain employs TRBV2 and TRBJ1-1, with a weak D call TRBD1 (6 bases). The germline V gene encodes CDR1 SNHLY and CDR2 FYNNEI. V was clipped by 3 bases and J by 2 bases, with 13 bases between them. This CDR3 is built from 15 residues. The CDR3: CASSDRRGPNTEAFF. The CDR3 coding sequence is TGTGCCAGCAGTGACCGCAGGGGACCCAACACTGAAGCTTTCTTT.